This TCR beta chain stems from a study of neurological immune-mediated disorders. As for the cDNA, it was generated by 5'RACE with 10-nucleotide random UMIs. TCRdb called the 5' RACE reads again in MiXCR, with one record for every CDR3 protein. Of tens of thousands of distinct CDR3 sequences listed, 4% to 6% are singletons. Stored at -80 C, 2 million PBMCs were the source of the unsorted libraries. The sample holds many counts of this clonotype. The antigen remains undetermined. Overall study findings and caveats: Because no CDR3 amino acid sequences were shared across subjects by expanded clones, private repertoires were suggested in all groups.

CDR1 and CDR2 from the germline V gene are ENHRY and SYGVKD. V was pared by 7 bases and J by 2 bases, with 17 bases between. The CDR3 spans 15 residues. This receptor was taken from a man between 18 and 29 years old with multiple sclerosis. The chain carries TRBV10-3 and TRBJ1-2; D is ambiguous. Sequencing was done on a sample of PBMCs. The CDR3 nucleotides are TGTGCCATCAAAAGAGCGGCCGGGGAAAACTATGGCTACACCTTC. Amino acid sequence: CAIKRAAGENYGYTF.